One sample yielded the 11 T cell receptor beta chains listed below, sequenced in a study of control samples from healthy donors and cancer patients. Some clones are missing from TCRdb's copy, which holds only in-frame ones; the method was immunoSEQ multiplex PCR. The table lists 150,000 or so clones, just under 95% of them singletons. Sequencing used blood. The receptors derive from a young man in good health.

V usage is TRBV5-1 and J usage is TRBJ2-1; unclear D gene. There are 12 residues in the CDR3. V was pared by 2 bases and J by 10 bases, with 10 bases between. Germline assignment: CDR1 SGHRS and CDR2 YFSETQ. CDR3 in amino acids: CASSFNFREQFF. DNA for the CDR3: TGCGCCAGCAGCTTTAATTTCCGAGAGCAGTTCTTC.

The rearrangement links TRBV9 to TRBJ1-2; D unresolved. CDR1 and CDR2 from the germline V gene are SGDLS and YYNGEE. The CDR3 is made up of 13 amino acids. Deletions cut 4 bases from V and 7 bases from J, with 14 bases between. The CDR3, as DNA: TGTGCCAGCAGCCTGACGGGCACTGGTGGCTACACCTTC. Translating it yields CASSLTGTGGYTF. The full variable domain, completed using reference TRBV9 and TRBJ1-2, is DSGVTQTPKHLITATGQRVTLRCSPRSGDLSVYWYQQSLDQGLQFLIQYYNGEERAKGNILERFSAQQFPDLHSELNLSSLELGDSALYFCASSLTGTGGYTFGSGTRLTVV.

This chain joins TRBV7-9 and TRBJ1-3; 7 bases align to TRBD1. V was pared by 6 bases and J by 4 bases, with 9 bases of the junction left unmatched. CDR1 SEHNR and CDR2 FQNEAQ come from the germline V gene (reference sequence). This CDR3 comprises 15 residues. CDR3 in amino acids: CASRTTGAMGNTIYF. CDR3 coding DNA: TGTGCCAGCAGAACTACAGGGGCTATGGGAAACACCATATATTTT.

V is TRBV6-1 and J is TRBJ2-7; TRBD1 agrees at 8 bases. There are 15 residues in the CDR3. Per the germline V gene, CDR1 is MNHNS and CDR2 is SASEGT. Trimming removed 3 bases from V and 2 bases from J; junction bases left unmatched: 6. The CDR3, as DNA: TGTGCCAGCAGTGATCAAGGACAGGGTACCTACGAGCAGTACTTC. It encodes CASSDQGQGTYEQYF.

The sample holds one count of this clone. This chain connects TRBV27 to TRBJ2-5; D tentatively fits TRBD1 or TRBD2 (6 bases each). Germline lookup yields CDR1 MNHEY and CDR2 SMNVEV (reference sequence). V gave up 0 bases and J gave up 4 bases, with 12 bases separating them. CDR3 length equals 15 residues. The chain's CDR3 is CASSLSRGTRETQYF. The CDR3 DNA reads as TGTGCCAGCAGTTTATCTAGGGGGACTCGAGAGACCCAGTACTTC.

J is TRBJ1-1 and V is TRBV19; 9 positions agree with TRBD1. The V gene's germline CDR1 is LNHDA and CDR2 SQIVND (reference sequence). CDR3 length: 15 residues. V shed 6 bases, J shed 1 base, and the junction held 6 bases outside the gene matches. CDR3 sequence: CASSHHRGRNTEAFF. The CDR3 nucleotides read TGTGCCAGTAGCCACCACAGGGGGCGGAACACTGAAGCTTTCTTT.

The chain joins TRBV2 to TRBJ1-5; 9 bases map to TRBD1. This CDR3 region has 12 residues. CDR1 is SNHLY, CDR2 FYNNEI, per germline. V lost 4 bases and J lost 10; bases outside the gene matches: 2. CDR3 in amino acids: CASSGTGDPQHF. DNA of the CDR3: TGTGCCAGCAGTGGGACAGGGGACCCCCAGCATTTT.

The chain combines TRBV18 with TRBJ2-5, with 9 bases that match TRBD1. This CDR3 is 16 amino acids long. Looked up from germline, CDR1 is KGHSH and CDR2 is LQKENI. The ends lost 5 bases at V and 0 bases at J; junction bases unmatched: 7. Here the CDR3 DNA reads TGTGCCAGCTCAGAAACAGGGGGCGGAAACCAAGAGACCCAGTACTTC. Its translation is CASSETGGGNQETQYF.

The J gene is TRBJ1-6, the V gene TRBV7-6; 9 bases match TRBD1. CDR1 is SGHVS and CDR2 is FNYEAQ in the germline V gene. The CDR3 totals 16 residues. V shed 5 bases and J 4 bases; nucleotides not matched to a gene: 6. For the CDR3, the DNA is TGTGCCAGCAGCCGCTCCGGGACAGGGTATAATTCACCCCTCCACTTT. It translates to CASSRSGTGYNSPLHF.

This chain joins TRBV7-2 and TRBJ1-1; D is unresolved. With 2 bases removed from V and 1 base from J, the gap between germline ends came to 5 bases. Looked up from germline, CDR1 is SGHTA and CDR2 is FQGNSA. The CDR3 totals 13 residues. The CDR3 DNA sequence: TGTGCCAGCAGCTTAATCAGGAACACTGAAGCTTTCTTT. Protein product: CASSLIRNTEAFF.

The genes are TRBV24-1 and TRBJ2-1; D not certain. This CDR3 is 13 amino acids long. V lost 5 bases and J lost 3, with 7 bases in between. CDR1 KGHDR and CDR2 SFDVKD come from the germline V gene. CDR3 sequence (DNA): TGTGCCACCAGTGCCTGGGGCTACAATGAGCAGTTCTTC. Protein sequence: CATSAWGYNEQFF.